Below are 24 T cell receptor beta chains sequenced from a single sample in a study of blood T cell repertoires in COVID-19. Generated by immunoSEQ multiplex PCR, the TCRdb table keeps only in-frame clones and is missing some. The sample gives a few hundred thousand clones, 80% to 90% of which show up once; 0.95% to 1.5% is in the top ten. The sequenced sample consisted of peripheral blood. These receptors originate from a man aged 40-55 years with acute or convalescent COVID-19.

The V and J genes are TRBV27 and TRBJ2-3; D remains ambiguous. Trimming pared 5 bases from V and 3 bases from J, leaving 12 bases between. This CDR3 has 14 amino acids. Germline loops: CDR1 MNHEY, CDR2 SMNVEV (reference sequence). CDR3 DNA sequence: TGTGCCAGCAGTCGTAACCTACGAACAGATACGCAGTATTTT. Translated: CASSRNLRTDTQYF.

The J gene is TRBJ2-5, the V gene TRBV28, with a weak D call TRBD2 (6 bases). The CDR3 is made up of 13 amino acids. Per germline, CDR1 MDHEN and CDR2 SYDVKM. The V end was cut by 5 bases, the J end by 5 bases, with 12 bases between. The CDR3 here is CASSPPGGETQYF. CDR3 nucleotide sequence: TGTGCCAGCAGTCCCCCTGGAGGGGAGACCCAGTACTTC.

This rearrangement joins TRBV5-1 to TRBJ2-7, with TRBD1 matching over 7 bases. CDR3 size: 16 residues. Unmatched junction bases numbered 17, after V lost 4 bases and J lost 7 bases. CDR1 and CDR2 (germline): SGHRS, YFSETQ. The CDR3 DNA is TGCGCCAGCAGCATAAATAGAGGACAGGCGGGCAGAGAGCAGTACTTC. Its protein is CASSINRGQAGREQYF.

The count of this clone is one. The CDR3 DNA sequence: TGTGCCAGCAGTGACCACAGGGTAGTTGGCACTGAAGCTTTCTTT. This encodes CASSDHRVVGTEAFF. The chain has TRBV25-1 and TRBJ1-1; possibly TRBD1 for D (6 bases). CDR3 length equals 15 residues. Germline V gene sequence: CDR1 MGHDK, CDR2 SYGVNS. With 3 bases removed from V and 4 bases from J, the gap between germline ends came to 15 bases. Variable domain in full (rest from reference TRBV25-1 and TRBJ1-1): EADIYQTPRYLVIGTGKKITLECSQTMGHDKMYWYQQDPGMELHLIHYSYGVNSTEKGDLSSESTVSRIRTEHFPLTLESARPSHTSQYLCASSDHRVVGTEAFFGQGTRLTVV.

In DNA form, the CDR3 reads TGTGCCAGCAGCGAACTAGACATTCGGGTTTTTAGCAATCAGCCCCAGCATTTT. It translates to CASSELDIRVFSNQPQHF. The chain carries TRBV5-8 and TRBJ1-5; D unclear. V gave up 4 bases and J gave up 0 bases, with 20 bases separating them. Germline CDR1 and CDR2: SGHTS and YDEGEE. The CDR3 has 18 amino acids.

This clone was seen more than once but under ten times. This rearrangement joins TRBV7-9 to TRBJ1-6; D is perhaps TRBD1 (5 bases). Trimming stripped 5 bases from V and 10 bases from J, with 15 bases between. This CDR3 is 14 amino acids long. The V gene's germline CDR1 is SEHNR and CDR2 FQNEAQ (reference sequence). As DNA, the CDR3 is TGTGCCAGCAGCCAACCAGGGTCAACATCACCCCTCCACTTT. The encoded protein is CASSQPGSTSPLHF.

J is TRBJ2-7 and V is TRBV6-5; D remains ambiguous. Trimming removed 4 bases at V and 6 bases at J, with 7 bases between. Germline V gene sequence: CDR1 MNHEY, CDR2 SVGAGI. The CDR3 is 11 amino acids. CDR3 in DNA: TGTGCCAGCAGTTCGTCAGGCGAGCAGTACTTC. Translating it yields CASSSSGEQYF.

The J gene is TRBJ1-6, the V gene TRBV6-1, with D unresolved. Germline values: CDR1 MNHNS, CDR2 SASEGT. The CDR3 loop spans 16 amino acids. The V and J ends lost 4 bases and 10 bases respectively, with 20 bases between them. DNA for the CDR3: TGTGCCAGCAGTGTAACCTTGCGGGTGGTGGGATCACCCCTCCACTTT. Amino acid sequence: CASSVTLRVVGSPLHF.

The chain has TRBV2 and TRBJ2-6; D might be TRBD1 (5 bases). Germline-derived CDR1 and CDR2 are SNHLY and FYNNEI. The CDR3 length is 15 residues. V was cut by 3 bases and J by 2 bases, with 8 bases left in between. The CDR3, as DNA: TGTGCCAGCAGTGAGGGGCTAACTGGGGCCAACGTCCTGACTTTC. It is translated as CASSEGLTGANVLTF.

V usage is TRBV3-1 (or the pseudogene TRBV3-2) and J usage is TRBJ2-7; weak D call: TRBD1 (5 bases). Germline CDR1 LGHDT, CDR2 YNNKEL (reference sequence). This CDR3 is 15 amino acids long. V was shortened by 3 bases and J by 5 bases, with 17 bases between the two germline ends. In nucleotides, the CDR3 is TGTGCCAGCAGCCAGTCCAGGACAAGACTGGACGAGCAGTACTTC. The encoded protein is CASSQSRTRLDEQYF.

CDR3 protein: CASSDGVRPFYGYTF. The DNA of the CDR3 is TGTGCCAGCAGTGACGGAGTCAGACCCTTCTATGGCTACACCTTC. The V gene is TRBV6-4, the J gene TRBJ1-2; no clear D gene. CDR1 and CDR2 from the germline V gene are MRHNA and SNTAGT. The CDR3 is made up of 15 amino acids. The V and J ends lost 2 bases and 4 bases respectively, with 14 bases between them.

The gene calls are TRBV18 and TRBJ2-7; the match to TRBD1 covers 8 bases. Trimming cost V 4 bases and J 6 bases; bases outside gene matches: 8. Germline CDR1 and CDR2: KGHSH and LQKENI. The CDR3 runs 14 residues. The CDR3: CASSQTDRGGEQYF. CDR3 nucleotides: TGTGCCAGCTCACAGACCGACAGGGGCGGCGAGCAGTACTTC.

CDR3 region: CASSEKTGGTAVGQPQHF. The CDR3 nucleotides read TGTGCCAGCAGTGAAAAAACAGGGGGCACCGCAGTGGGTCAGCCCCAGCATTTT. The chain couples TRBV6-1 to TRBJ1-5; 9 positions match TRBD1. CDR1 is MNHNS and CDR2 is SASEGT in the germline V gene. Trimming at V came to 2 bases and at J to 6 bases, leaving 14 bases not matched to a gene. The CDR3 has 18 amino acids.

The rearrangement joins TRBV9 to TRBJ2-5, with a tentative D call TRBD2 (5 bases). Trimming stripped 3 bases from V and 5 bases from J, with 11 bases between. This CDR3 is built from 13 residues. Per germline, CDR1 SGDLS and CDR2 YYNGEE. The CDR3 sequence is CASSAAAVETQYF. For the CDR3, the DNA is TGTGCCAGCAGCGCAGCAGCGGTGGAGACCCAGTACTTC.

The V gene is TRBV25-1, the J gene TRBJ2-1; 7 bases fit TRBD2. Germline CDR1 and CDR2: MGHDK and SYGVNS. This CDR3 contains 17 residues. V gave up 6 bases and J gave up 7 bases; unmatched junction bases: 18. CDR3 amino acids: CASRPPSGSLLVNEQFF. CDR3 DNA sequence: TGTGCCAGCAGACCCCCTAGCGGAAGCCTACTAGTGAATGAGCAGTTCTTC.

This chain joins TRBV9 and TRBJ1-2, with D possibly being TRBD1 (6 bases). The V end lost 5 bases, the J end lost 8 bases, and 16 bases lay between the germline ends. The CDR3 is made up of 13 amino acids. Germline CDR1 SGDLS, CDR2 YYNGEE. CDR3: CASSTGPIWGYTF. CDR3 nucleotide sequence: TGTGCCAGCAGTACAGGGCCAATATGGGGCTACACCTTC.

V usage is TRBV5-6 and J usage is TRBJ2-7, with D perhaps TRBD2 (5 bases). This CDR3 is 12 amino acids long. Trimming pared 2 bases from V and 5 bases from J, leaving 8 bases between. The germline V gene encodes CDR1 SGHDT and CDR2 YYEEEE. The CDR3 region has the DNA TGTGCCAGCAGCTTCGGACTCGACGAGCAGTACTTC. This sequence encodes CASSFGLDEQYF.

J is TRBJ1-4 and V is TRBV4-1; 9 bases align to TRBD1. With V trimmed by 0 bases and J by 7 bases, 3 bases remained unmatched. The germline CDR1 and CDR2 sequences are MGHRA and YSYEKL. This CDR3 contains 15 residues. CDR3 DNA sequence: TGCGCCAGCAGCCAAGATTCGGACAGGGGTGAAAAACTGTTTTTT. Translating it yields CASSQDSDRGEKLFF.

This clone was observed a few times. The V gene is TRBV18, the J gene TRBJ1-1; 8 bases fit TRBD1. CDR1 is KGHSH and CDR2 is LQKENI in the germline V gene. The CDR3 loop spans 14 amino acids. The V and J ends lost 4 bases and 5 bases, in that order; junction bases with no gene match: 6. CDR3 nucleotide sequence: TGTGCCAGCTCACTTACACAGGGGGGGACTGAAGCTTTCTTT. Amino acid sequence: CASSLTQGGTEAFF.

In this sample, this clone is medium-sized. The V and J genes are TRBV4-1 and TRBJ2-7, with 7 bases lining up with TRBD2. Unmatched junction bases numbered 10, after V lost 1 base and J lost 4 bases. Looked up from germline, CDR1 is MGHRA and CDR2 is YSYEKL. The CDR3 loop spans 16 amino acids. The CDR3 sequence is CASSQGSGTEAYEQYF. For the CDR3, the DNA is TGCGCCAGCAGCCAAGGGAGCGGGACCGAGGCTTACGAGCAGTACTTC.

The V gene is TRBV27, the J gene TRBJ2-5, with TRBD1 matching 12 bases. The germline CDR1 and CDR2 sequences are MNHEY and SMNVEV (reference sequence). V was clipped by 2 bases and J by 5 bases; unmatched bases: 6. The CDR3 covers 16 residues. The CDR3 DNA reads TGTGCCAGCAGTTTAGGGACAGGGGGCTTTCGGGAGACCCAGTACTTC. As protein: CASSLGTGGFRETQYF.

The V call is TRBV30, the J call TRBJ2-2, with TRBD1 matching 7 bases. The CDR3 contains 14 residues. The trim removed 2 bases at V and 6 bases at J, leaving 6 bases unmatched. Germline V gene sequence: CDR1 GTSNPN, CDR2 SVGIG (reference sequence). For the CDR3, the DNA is TGTGCCTGGAGTCCTTGGACAGGCTCCGGGGAGCTGTTTTTT. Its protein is CAWSPWTGSGELFF.

DNA of the CDR3: TGTGCCAGCAGTTTAGTCGGGACTAGCGGGTACGAGCAGTACTTC. It yields the protein CASSLVGTSGYEQYF. This sequence joins TRBV27 and TRBJ2-7; 12 bases are a match to TRBD2. The CDR3 spans 15 residues. Losses at the gene ends were 2 bases for V and 4 bases for J; bases not matched to a gene: 3. CDR1 MNHEY and CDR2 SMNVEV come from the germline V gene (reference sequence).

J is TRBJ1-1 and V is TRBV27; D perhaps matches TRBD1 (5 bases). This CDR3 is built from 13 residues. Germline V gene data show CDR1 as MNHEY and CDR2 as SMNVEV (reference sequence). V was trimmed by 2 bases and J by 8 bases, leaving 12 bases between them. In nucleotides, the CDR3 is TGTGCCAGCAGTTTAAGGTGGAGGGGCGAAGCTTTCTTT. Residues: CASSLRWRGEAFF.